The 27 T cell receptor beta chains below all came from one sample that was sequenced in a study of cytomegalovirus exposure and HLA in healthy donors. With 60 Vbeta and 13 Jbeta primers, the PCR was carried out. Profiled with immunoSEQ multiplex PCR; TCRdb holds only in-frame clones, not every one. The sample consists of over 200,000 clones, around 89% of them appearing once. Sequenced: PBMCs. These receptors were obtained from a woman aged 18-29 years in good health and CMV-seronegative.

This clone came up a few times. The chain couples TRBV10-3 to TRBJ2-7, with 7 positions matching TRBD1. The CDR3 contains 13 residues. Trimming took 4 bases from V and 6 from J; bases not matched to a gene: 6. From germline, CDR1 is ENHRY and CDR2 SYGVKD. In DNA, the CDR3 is TGTGCCATCAGTGCGGTACAGGGGACCGAGCAGTACTTC. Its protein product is CAISAVQGTEQYF.

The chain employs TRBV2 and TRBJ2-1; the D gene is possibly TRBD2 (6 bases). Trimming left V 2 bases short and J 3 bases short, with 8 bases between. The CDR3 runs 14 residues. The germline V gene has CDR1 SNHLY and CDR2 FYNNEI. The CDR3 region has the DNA TGTGCCAGCAGTGAACGGGACTTCTACAATGAGCAGTTCTTC. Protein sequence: CASSERDFYNEQFF.

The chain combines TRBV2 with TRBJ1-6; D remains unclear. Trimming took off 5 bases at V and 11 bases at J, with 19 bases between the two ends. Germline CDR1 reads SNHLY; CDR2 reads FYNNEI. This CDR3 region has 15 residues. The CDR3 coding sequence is TGTGCCAGCAGTCGAAAGAGGCAGTACGTGCCACCCCTCCACTTT. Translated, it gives CASSRKRQYVPPLHF.

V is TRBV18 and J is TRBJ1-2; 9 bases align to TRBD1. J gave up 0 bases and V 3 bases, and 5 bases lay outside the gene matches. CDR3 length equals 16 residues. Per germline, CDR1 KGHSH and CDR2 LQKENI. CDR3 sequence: CASSPNRDRANYGYTF. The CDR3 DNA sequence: TGTGCCAGCTCACCTAACCGGGACAGGGCTAACTATGGCTACACCTTC. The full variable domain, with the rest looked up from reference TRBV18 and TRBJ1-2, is NAGVMQNPRHLVRRRGQEARLRCSPMKGHSHVYWYRQLPEEGLKFMVYLQKENIIDESGMPKERFSAEFPKEGPSILRIQQVVRGDSAAYFCASSPNRDRANYGYTFGSGTRLTVV.

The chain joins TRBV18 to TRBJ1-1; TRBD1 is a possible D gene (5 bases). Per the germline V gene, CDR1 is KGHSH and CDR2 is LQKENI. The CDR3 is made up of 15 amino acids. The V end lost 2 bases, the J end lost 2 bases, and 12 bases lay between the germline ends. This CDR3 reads CASSPSGLINTEAFF. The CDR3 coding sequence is TGTGCCAGCTCACCATCGGGACTGATAAACACTGAAGCTTTCTTT.

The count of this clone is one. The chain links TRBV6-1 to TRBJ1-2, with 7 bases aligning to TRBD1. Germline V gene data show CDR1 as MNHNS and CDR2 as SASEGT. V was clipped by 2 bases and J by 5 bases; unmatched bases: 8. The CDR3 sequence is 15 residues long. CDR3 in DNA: TGTGCCAGCAGTGAACCCGGACAGGCGAAATATGGCTACACCTTC. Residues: CASSEPGQAKYGYTF.

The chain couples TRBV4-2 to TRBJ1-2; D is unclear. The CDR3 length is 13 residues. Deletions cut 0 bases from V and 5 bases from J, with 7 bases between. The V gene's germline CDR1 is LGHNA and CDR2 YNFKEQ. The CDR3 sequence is CASSQDLEYGYTF. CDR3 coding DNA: TGTGCCAGCAGCCAAGATTTAGAGTATGGCTACACCTTC.

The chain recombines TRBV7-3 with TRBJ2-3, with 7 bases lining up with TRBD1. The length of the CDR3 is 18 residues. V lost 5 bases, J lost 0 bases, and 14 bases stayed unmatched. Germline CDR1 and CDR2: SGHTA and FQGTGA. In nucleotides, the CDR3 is TGTGCCAGCAGCCTAAACCTCGACAGGGCAACTAGCACAGATACGCAGTATTTT. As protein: CASSLNLDRATSTDTQYF.

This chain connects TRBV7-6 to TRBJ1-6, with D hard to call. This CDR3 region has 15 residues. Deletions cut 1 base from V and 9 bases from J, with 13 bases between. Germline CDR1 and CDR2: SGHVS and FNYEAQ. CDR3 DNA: TGTGCCAGCAGCTTAGAGGAGGGATGGAGTTCACCCCTCCACTTT. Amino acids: CASSLEEGWSSPLHF.

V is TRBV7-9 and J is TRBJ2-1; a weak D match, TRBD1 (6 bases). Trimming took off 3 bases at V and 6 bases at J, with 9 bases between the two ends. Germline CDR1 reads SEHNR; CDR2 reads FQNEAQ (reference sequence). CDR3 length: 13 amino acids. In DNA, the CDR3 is TGTGCCAGCAGCTTTCAGGGGAGCAATGAGCAGTTCTTC. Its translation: CASSFQGSNEQFF.

The DNA for the CDR3 is TGTGCCAGCAGCATACTAGCGGGGGGACTCACAGATACGCAGTATTTT. It encodes CASSILAGGLTDTQYF. The gene calls are TRBV7-9 and TRBJ2-3; 12 nucleotides line up with TRBD2. CDR1 is SEHNR and CDR2 is FQNEAQ in the germline V gene (reference sequence). V trimming: 5 bases; J trimming: 2 bases; junction bases outside the gene matches: 5. The CDR3 totals 16 residues.

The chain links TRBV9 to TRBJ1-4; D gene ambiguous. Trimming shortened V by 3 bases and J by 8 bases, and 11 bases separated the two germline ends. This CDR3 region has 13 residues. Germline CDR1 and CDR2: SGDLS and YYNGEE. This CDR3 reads CASSALSGEKLFF. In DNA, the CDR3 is TGTGCCAGCAGCGCCCTATCGGGAGAAAAACTGTTTTTT.

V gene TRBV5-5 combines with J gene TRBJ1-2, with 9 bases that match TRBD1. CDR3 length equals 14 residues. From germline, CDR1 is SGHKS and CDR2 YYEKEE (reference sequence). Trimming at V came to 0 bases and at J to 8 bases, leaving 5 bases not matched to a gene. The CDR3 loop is CASSLEGTGGGYTF. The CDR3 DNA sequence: TGTGCCAGCAGCTTGGAGGGAACAGGGGGCGGCTACACCTTC.

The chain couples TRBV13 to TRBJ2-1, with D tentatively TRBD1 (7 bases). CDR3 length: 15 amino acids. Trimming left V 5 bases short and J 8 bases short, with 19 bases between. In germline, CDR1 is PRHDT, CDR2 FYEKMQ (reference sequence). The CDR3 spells CASSNRGDSDDEQFF. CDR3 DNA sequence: TGTGCCAGCAGCAATAGGGGGGACAGTGACGATGAGCAGTTCTTC.

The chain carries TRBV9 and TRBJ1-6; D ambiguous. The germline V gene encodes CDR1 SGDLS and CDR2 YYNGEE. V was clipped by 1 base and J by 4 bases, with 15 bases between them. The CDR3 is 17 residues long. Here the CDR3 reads CASSVNREPRYNSPLHF. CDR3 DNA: TGTGCCAGCAGCGTAAATAGGGAGCCCCGGTATAATTCACCCCTCCACTTT.

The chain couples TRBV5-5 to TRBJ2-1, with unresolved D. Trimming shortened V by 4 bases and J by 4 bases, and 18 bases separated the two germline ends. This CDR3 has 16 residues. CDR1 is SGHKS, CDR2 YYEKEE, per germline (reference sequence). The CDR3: CASSDFRLTRYNEQFF. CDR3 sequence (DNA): TGTGCCAGCAGCGATTTCAGGCTAACCAGATACAATGAGCAGTTCTTC.

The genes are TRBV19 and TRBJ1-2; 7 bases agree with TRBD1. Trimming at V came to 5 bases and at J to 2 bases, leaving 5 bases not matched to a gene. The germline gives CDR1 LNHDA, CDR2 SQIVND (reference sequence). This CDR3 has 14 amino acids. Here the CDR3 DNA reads TGTGCCAGTAGTGATTCAGGGGGAAACTATGGCTACACCTTC. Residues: CASSDSGGNYGYTF.

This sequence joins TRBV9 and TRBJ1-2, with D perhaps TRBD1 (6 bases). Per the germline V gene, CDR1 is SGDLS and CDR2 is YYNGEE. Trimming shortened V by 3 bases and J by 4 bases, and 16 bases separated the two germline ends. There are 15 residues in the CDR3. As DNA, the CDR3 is TGTGCCAGCAGCGCCATTTCCGGGACAATCTATGGCTACACCTTC. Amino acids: CASSAISGTIYGYTF.

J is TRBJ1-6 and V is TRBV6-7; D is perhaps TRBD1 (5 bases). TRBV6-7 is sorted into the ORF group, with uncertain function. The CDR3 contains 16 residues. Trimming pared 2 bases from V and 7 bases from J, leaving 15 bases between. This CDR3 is CASSYPAGLRNSPLHF. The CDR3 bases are TGTGCCAGCAGTTACCCGGCGGGACTGAGAAATTCACCCCTCCACTTT.

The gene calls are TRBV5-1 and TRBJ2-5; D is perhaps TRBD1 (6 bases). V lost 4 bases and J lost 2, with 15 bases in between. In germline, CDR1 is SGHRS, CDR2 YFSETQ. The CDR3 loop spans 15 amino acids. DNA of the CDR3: TGCGCCAGCAGCGGGGCCGGGACAACTCAAGAGACCCAGTACTTC. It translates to CASSGAGTTQETQYF.

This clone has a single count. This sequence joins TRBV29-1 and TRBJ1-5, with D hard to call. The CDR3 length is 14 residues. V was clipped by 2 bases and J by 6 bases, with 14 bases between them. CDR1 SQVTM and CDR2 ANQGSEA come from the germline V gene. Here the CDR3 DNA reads TGCAGCGTTGAATTAGGCAGTGGAGGTCAGCCCCAGCATTTT. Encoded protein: CSVELGSGGQPQHF.

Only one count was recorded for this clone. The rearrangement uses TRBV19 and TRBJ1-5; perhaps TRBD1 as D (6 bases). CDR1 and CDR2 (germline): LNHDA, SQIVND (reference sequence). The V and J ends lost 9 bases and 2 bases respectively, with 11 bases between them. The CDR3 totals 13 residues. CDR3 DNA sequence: TGTGCCAGCCAGGGGCCGGGCAATCAGCCCCAGCATTTT. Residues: CASQGPGNQPQHF.

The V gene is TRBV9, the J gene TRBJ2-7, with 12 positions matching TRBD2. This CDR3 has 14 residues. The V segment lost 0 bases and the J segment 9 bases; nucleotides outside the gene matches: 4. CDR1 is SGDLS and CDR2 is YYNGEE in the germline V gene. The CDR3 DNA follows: TGTGCCAGCAGCGTAGGACTAGCGGGGGTGGGGCAGTACTTC. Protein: CASSVGLAGVGQYF.

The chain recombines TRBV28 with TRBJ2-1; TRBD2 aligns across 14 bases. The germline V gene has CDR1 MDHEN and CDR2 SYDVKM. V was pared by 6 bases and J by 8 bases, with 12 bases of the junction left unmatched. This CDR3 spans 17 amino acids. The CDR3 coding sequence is TGTGCCAGCAGGCAACCCCGGGGACTAGCGGGAGAACATGAGCAGTTCTTC. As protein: CASRQPRGLAGEHEQFF.

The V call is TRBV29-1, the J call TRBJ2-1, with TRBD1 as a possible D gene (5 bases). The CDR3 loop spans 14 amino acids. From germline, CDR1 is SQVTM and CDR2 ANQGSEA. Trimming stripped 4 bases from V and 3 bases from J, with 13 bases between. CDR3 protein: CSVGGRDSYNEQFF. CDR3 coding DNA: TGCAGCGTTGGGGGCAGGGATAGCTACAATGAGCAGTTCTTC.

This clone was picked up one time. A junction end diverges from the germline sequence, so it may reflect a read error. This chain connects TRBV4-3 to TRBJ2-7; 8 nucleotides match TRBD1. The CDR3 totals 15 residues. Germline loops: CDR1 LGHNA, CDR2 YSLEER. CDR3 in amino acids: CASSPDRGNSYGQYF. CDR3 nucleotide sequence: TGCGCCAGCAGCCCTGACAGGGGTAACTCCTACGGGCAGTACTTC.

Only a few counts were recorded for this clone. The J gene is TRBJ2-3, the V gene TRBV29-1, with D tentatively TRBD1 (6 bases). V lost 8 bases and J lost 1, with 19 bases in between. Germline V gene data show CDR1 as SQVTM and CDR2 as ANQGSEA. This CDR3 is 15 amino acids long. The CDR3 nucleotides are TGCAGCTCTGCGGTTGGGGGCCGTGGCACAGATACGCAGTATTTT. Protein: CSSAVGGRGTDTQYF.